The TCR beta chain under discussion was sequenced for a study of human T cells and chemical hapten exposure. Study-wide context: Alopecia areata, totalis or universalis affected patients who were mostly female.

Time point defined: pre-sensitization, week 0. The treatment here: therapeutic diphenylcyclopropenone sensitization with weekly scalp DPC. Drawing of blood took place ahead of applying each patch test. Looked up from germline, CDR1 is DFQATT and CDR2 is SNEGSKA (reference sequence). The CDR3 is made up of 16 amino acids. With 2 bases removed from V and 0 bases from J, the gap between germline ends came to 13 bases. The study's findings and limits: Expanded TCRs clustered into significantly more large CDR3 similarity groups than controls, the analysis revealed. Patch test score rose with PT1 expanded TCRs, significant at 8, 16, 32, not 4.

TCRdb re-derived calls from the RACE reads in MiXCR, one entry per CDR3 protein. Altogether over 55,000 distinct CDR3 sequences are present, 9.5% to 10% being singletons, with the ten largest covering 8% to 10%. This clonotype was counted ten times or more. What it recognizes is unknown. The clonotype originates from a man aged 40-49 years with alopecia areata. Some clones in this sample may be carry-over from other donors' samples. The genes are TRBV20-1 and TRBJ2-2, with D perhaps TRBD1 (6 bases). Source: whole blood, taken in connection with sensitization to the hapten diphenylcyclopropenone (DPC). The CDR3 DNA sequence: TGCAGTGCTAGAAATCCAGGGGAACCGAACACCGGGGAGCTGTTTTTT. It yields the protein CSARNPGEPNTGELFF.